A selection of T cell receptor beta chains follows, all from one sample in a study of T-cell reconstitution after alpha-beta-depleted transplantation in children. TCRdb itself ran the PCR reads through MiXCR, one entry per CDR3 protein. Of under 100,000 distinct CDR3 sequences in the sample, about 16% were seen once. The source material was PBMCs, mostly from graft donor cells, sampled 180 days after TCRalphabeta/CD19-depleted stem cell transplant. These receptors were obtained from a male patient aged 2-9 years who had a stem cell transplant for acute lymphoblastic leukemia, so the T cells may come from the graft donor. CDR3s include the opening cysteine and the closing phenylalanine or tryptophan. Each record gives: V gene, D gene, J gene, clone size, CDR3 DNA, CDR3 protein. D genes are given only for firm matches. Only some rows state a clone size, as once, few, many or a class for expanded clones.

TRBV6-5	TRBD1	TRBJ2-7	few	TGTGCCAGCAGTTACGACCTTACCGGGACAGGCCGATACGAGCAGTACTTC	CASSYDLTGTGRYEQYF
TRBV11-2	-	TRBJ2-2	-	TGTGCCAGCAGAAAACCGGGACGTTCCACCGGGGAGCTGTTTTTT	CASRKPGRSTGELFF
TRBV12-3/TRBV12-4	TRBD1	TRBJ2-7	-	TGTGCCAGCAGTTTGTCCGGGACAGGATCCTACGAGCAGTACTTC	CASSLSGTGSYEQYF
TRBV7-2	TRBD1	TRBJ1-2	few	TGTGCCAGCAGCTTAGTTGGACAGGGGAGGGGTTATGGCTACACCTTC	CASSLVGQGRGYGYTF
TRBV24-1	-	TRBJ2-5	-	TGTGCCACCAGTGAGGGGGCTCAAGAGACCCAGTACTTC	CATSEGAQETQYF
TRBV5-1	-	TRBJ1-1	many	TGCGCCAGCAGCTTGGATATTCTCCCGGCTTTCTTT	CASSLDILPAFF
TRBV6-4	-	TRBJ1-1	-	TGTGCCAGCAGTGACTCCAAGGACGGGAACACTGAAGCTTTCTTT	CASSDSKDGNTEAFF
TRBV6-5	-	TRBJ2-3	few	TGTGCCAGCAGTTACTTTGGACTCTCCAAAGGGACAGATACGCAGTATTTT	CASSYFGLSKGTDTQYF
TRBV5-4	TRBD2	TRBJ2-3	-	TGTGCCAGCAGTGGGGGGGTACGGCACACAGATACGCAGTATTTT	CASSGGVRHTDTQYF
TRBV7-9	-	TRBJ2-7	few	TGTGCCAGCAGCCCGCGGGGGGGACAGGGTTACTACGAGCAGTACTTC	CASSPRGGQGYYEQYF
TRBV24-1	-	TRBJ1-5	-	TGTGCCACCAGTGATTTCGGGGACCCCCAGCCCCAGCATTTT	CATSDFGDPQPQHF
TRBV7-6	TRBD1	TRBJ2-1	few	TGTGCCAGCAGCGACAGACAGGGTCACCCCTACAATGAGCAGTTCTTC	CASSDRQGHPYNEQFF
TRBV29-1	TRBD2	TRBJ2-1	-	TGCAGCGCGACTAGCGGATACAATGAGCAGTTCTTC	CSATSGYNEQFF
TRBV6-2/TRBV6-3	-	TRBJ1-5	-	TGTGCCAGCAGTTGGGGGCTTCAGCCCCAGCATTTT	CASSWGLQPQHF
TRBV4-2	-	TRBJ2-7	-	TGTGCCAGCAGCCCCGGGGGCATCAACGAGCAGTACTTC	CASSPGGINEQYF
TRBV11-2	-	TRBJ2-2	-	TGTGCCAGCATCTTATCGGCCACCGGGGTGCTGTTTTTT	CASILSATGVLFF
TRBV5-4	TRBD1	TRBJ2-1	-	TGTGCCAGCAGCCCGCGACAGGGAACTGGCTACAATGAGCAGTTCTTC	CASSPRQGTGYNEQFF
TRBV18	TRBD1	TRBJ2-7	few	TGTGCCAGCTCAGACGGGACAGGTTCAGACGAGCAGTACTTC	CASSDGTGSDEQYF
TRBV5-1	-	TRBJ1-2	-	TGCGCCAGCAGCTTGGGCTATGGCTACACCTTC	CASSLGYGYTF
TRBV5-1	-	TRBJ2-7	many	TGCGCCAGCAGCGCCGGATTCGAGCAGTACTTC	CASSAGFEQYF